The rows below give T cell receptor beta chains drawn from one sample of a study of cytomegalovirus exposure and HLA in healthy donors. Some clones are missing from TCRdb's copy, which holds only in-frame ones; the method was immunoSEQ multiplex PCR. The repertoire includes 130,000 to 150,000 clones, more than 70% of them detected once, and nearly 5% sits in the top ten. The sample comprised PBMCs. All receptors come from a woman aged 50 to 60 in good health and CMV-seronegative. CDR3s include the opening cysteine and the closing phenylalanine or tryptophan. The order of the fields is clone size, D gene, V gene, J gene, CDR3 DNA, CDR3 protein. The D gene is left open where the match is weak. Part of the rows lack a size; the others show once, few, many or a class for expanded clones.

>NA|NA|TRBV9|TRBJ2-2
TGTGCCAGCACCTTTTTGGGAGAGCCTGACGGCACCGGGGAGCTGTTTTTT
CASTFLGEPDGTGELFF
>NA|NA|TRBV19|TRBJ1-5
TGTGCCAGTAGTATTAGCGGGGATGTGCATCAGCCCCAGCATTTT
CASSISGDVHQPQHF
>NA|NA|TRBV7-2|TRBJ1-4
TGTGCCAGCAGCTTAGGCGTCCTTTTCGATGAAAAACTGTTTTTT
CASSLGVLFDEKLFF
>NA|TRBD1|TRBV30|TRBJ1-5
TGTGCCTGGAGTGTACTCGGACAGGGAGGGAGTCAGCCCCAGCATTTT
CAWSVLGQGGSQPQHF
>NA|TRBD1|TRBV27|TRBJ2-7
TGTGCCAGCAGTTTGGATAGGACAGGGTCCTACGAGCAGTACTTC
CASSLDRTGSYEQYF
>NA|TRBD2|TRBV11-3|TRBJ2-1
TGTGCCAGCCAGCGGGGCGCTTGGGATGAGCAGTTCTTC
CASQRGAWDEQFF
>NA|TRBD1|TRBV4-3|TRBJ1-2
TGCGCCAGCAGCGCCGACAGGGCAGGCGACTATGGCTACACCTTC
CASSADRAGDYGYTF
>NA|NA|TRBV18|TRBJ2-2
TGTGCCAGCTCACCAAGGGTGAGGGAGCACACCGGGGAGCTGTTTTTT
CASSPRVREHTGELFF
>NA|NA|TRBV5-1|TRBJ2-5
TGCGCCAGCAGCTTTGTGACAGGTCGGGGAGAGACCCAGTACTTC
CASSFVTGRGETQYF
>NA|TRBD2|TRBV6-5|TRBJ2-7
TGTGCCAGCAGTTACCTGAGCGGGGGGGCGTACGAGCAGTACTTC
CASSYLSGGAYEQYF
>NA|NA|TRBV29-1|TRBJ1-5
TGCAGCGTTGCCAGGGGTGGCAATCAGCCCCAGCATTTT
CSVARGGNQPQHF
>few|TRBD1|TRBV5-8|TRBJ2-7
TGTGCCAGCAGCCGAGGGACAGGGATATCCTACGAGCAGTACTTC
CASSRGTGISYEQYF
>NA|NA|TRBV6-1|TRBJ2-3
TGTGCCAGCAGTGAAGATGGGCTGGGCCAGGGCACAGATACGCAGTATTTT
CASSEDGLGQGTDTQYF
>NA|TRBD1|TRBV7-7|TRBJ2-5
TGTGCTAGCAGCCCGGGACAGTTCCAAGAGACCCAGTACTTC
CASSPGQFQETQYF
>NA|TRBD1|TRBV7-8|TRBJ2-7
TGTGCCAGCAGCTTTGGGGACAGGTCTTCCCCGTGGCAGTACTTC
CASSFGDRSSPWQYF
>NA|NA|TRBV19|TRBJ1-6
TGTGCCAGTAGTTCCGGGATCCGGGAGGCACCCCTCCACTTT
CASSSGIREAPLHF
>NA|TRBD1|TRBV5-1|TRBJ1-1
TGCGCCAGCAGCTTCGACAGGGCGGGTAGGAACACTGAAGCTTTCTTT
CASSFDRAGRNTEAFF
>NA|NA|TRBV28|TRBJ1-3
TGTGCCAGCAGTCGACTGACCTCTGGAAACACCATATATTTT
CASSRLTSGNTIYF
>NA|NA|TRBV4-1|TRBJ1-1
TGCGCCAGCAGCCAAGGAAACTATTACACTGAAGCTTTCTTT
CASSQGNYYTEAFF
>NA|TRBD1|TRBV30|TRBJ1-2
TGTGCCTGGTCCACAGGGGCTACCGCAGGCTACACCTTC
CAWSTGATAGYTF
>once|NA|TRBV6-4|TRBJ2-4
TGTGCCAGCAGTAGGGCAGGGCGATCGGCCAAAAACATTCAGTACTTC
CASSRAGRSAKNIQYF
>few|NA|TRBV6-6|TRBJ1-1
TGTGCCAGCACGTGGACAGCAACGAACACTGAAGCTTTCTTT
CASTWTATNTEAFF
>NA|NA|TRBV27|TRBJ1-2
TGTGCCAGCAGTTTATCCATCCAGGGGTACTATGGCTACACCTTC
CASSLSIQGYYGYTF
>few|TRBD2|TRBV9|TRBJ2-1
TGTGCCAGCAGCCCTTTACTAGCGGGGACCTTGGATGAGCAGTTCTTC
CASSPLLAGTLDEQFF
>few|TRBD2|TRBV10-3|TRBJ2-5
TGTGCCATCAGTGATCCAACAGGCGGGGGGGCTGGTGAGACCCAGTACTTC
CAISDPTGGGAGETQYF
>few|NA|TRBV5-1|TRBJ2-2
TGCGCCAGCAGCTTGGACAGGGCCTACACCGGGGAGCTGTTTTTT
CASSLDRAYTGELFF
>NA|NA|TRBV5-1|TRBJ2-5
TGCGCCAGCAGTGTGAGAGGAGCGGAGACCCAGTACTTC
CASSVRGAETQYF
>NA|NA|TRBV6-4|TRBJ2-3
TGTGCCAGCAGTGACTCGATGTTGACTAGCACAGATACGCAGTATTTT
CASSDSMLTSTDTQYF
>NA|NA|TRBV6-5|TRBJ2-2
TGTGCCAGCACATCGAACACCGGGGAGCTGTTTTTT
CASTSNTGELFF
>NA|TRBD1|TRBV9|TRBJ2-7
TGTGCCAGCAGCGCGGGACAGGGGGACTACGAGCAGTACTTC
CASSAGQGDYEQYF
>NA|NA|TRBV13|TRBJ1-1
TGTGCCAGCAGCTTAGCAGGGGCGGGTGAAGCTTTCTTT
CASSLAGAGEAFF
>once|NA|TRBV6-5|TRBJ1-2
TGTGCCAGCAGTTCCAAACTCCGGGAACCCAACTATGGCTACACCTTC
CASSSKLREPNYGYTF
>NA|TRBD1|TRBV19|TRBJ1-1
TGTGCCAGTTACGGACAGGGGGGACAAGCTTTCTTT
CASYGQGGQAFF
>NA|TRBD2|TRBV30|TRBJ2-1
TGTGCCTGGGCACGGGGGGGCCCCGGCAATGAGCAGTTCTTC
CAWARGGPGNEQFF
>NA|TRBD1|TRBV7-9|TRBJ1-2
TGTGCCAGCAGCTTAAACGGGGACAGGGATGGCTACACCTTC
CASSLNGDRDGYTF
>NA|NA|TRBV6-5|TRBJ1-6
TGTGCCAGCAGTTACTCATGGACAGTCAATTCACCCCTCCACTTT
CASSYSWTVNSPLHF
>NA|NA|TRBV28|TRBJ1-1
TGTGCCAGCAGTCCGGAGGGGGGGTTTTCTTCTGAAGCTTTCTTT
CASSPEGGFSSEAFF
>NA|NA|TRBV11-2|TRBJ1-4
TGTGCCAGCAGCCTAACGGGATCAGGACCCACTATCAATGAAAAACTGTTTTTT
CASSLTGSGPTINEKLFF
>NA|NA|TRBV18|TRBJ1-5
TGTGCCAGCTCACCGGAGGGAGGGGATCAGCCCCAGCATTTT
CASSPEGGDQPQHF
>NA|NA|TRBV27|TRBJ1-5
TGTGCCAGCAGTTTATATAGAAATAGCAATCAGCCCCAGCATTTT
CASSLYRNSNQPQHF
>NA|NA|TRBV28|TRBJ1-6
TGTGCCAGCAGTTTAGAGGGCAGAGTGAGCTCCTATAATTCACCCCTCCACTTT
CASSLEGRVSSYNSPLHF
>few|TRBD2|TRBV27|TRBJ2-1
TGTGCCAGCAGTTTACCAGGACTAGCGGGGGGTCGCTCACATGAGCAGTTCTTC
CASSLPGLAGGRSHEQFF
>NA|TRBD1|TRBV5-1|TRBJ1-4
TGCGCCAGCAGCGTCCCTACGGGACAGAATGAAAAACTGTTTTTT
CASSVPTGQNEKLFF
>NA|NA|TRBV5-6|TRBJ1-1
TGTGCCAGCAGCCTGGCCGGGTCTACAGCGGGGTACACTGAAGCTTTCTTT
CASSLAGSTAGYTEAFF
>NA|NA|TRBV6-1|TRBJ2-7
TGTGCCAGCAGTGAATTGGAGGACAGCTCCTACGAGCAGTACTTC
CASSELEDSSYEQYF
>NA|TRBD2|TRBV6-5|TRBJ2-3
TGTGCCAGCGGAGTAGCGGGGGGCGAAACAGATACGCAGTATTTT
CASGVAGGETDTQYF
>NA|TRBD1|TRBV6-5|TRBJ1-2
TGTGCCAGCAGGCCCACGGGACAGACTAACTATGGCTACACCTTC
CASRPTGQTNYGYTF
>NA|NA|TRBV19|TRBJ1-1
TGTGCCAGTAGAGTGACCCCTCGGGACACTGAAGCTTTCTTT
CASRVTPRDTEAFF
>few|TRBD1|TRBV7-6|TRBJ1-6
TGTGCCAGCAGCTTCTCAGGGGGCGATAATTCACCCCTCCACTTT
CASSFSGGDNSPLHF